These T cell receptor beta chains were read from a single sample in a study of shared clonotypes between healthy human individuals. Sequenced by immunoSEQ multiplex PCR; TCRdb stores in-frame clones only, minus some. The profile shows over 2 million clones, approximately 95% of them singletons. The source material was naive CD4+ T cells sorted from blood. The receptors derive from a man between 18 and 35 years old in good health. Both conserved end residues are part of each CDR3. D genes are given only for firm matches. Expanded clones get a size class; other rows say once, few or many, or leave the size out.

d_call	v_call	j_call	clone_size	cdr3_nt	cdr3_aa
TRBD1	TRBV5-4	TRBJ2-7	.	TGTGCCAGCAGCTTGGCCGGGACAGCCTACGAGCAGTACTTC	CASSLAGTAYEQYF
.	TRBV4-2	TRBJ2-7	.	TGTGCCAGCAGCCCGTCAGGGGGGAACCCCTACGAGCAGTACTTC	CASSPSGGNPYEQYF
TRBD2	TRBV2	TRBJ2-3	.	TGTGCCAGCAGTGAACAGGGACTAGCGGCCCTCGGATCACTTGGTTTT	CASSEQGLAALGSLGF
.	TRBV5-8	TRBJ2-7	once	TGTGCCAGCAGCTTGTTGGACCGAGCCCACTCCTACGAGCAGTACTTC	CASSLLDRAHSYEQYF
.	TRBV11-2	TRBJ2-5	.	TGTGCCAGCAGCTTAGACCCCCTCGGACAGCGAGAGACCCAGTACTTC	CASSLDPLGQRETQYF
.	TRBV11-2	TRBJ1-2	.	TGTGCCAGCAGCCCGGACAGTCTGTATGGCTACACCTTC	CASSPDSLYGYTF
.	TRBV5-1	TRBJ2-1	.	TGCGCCAGCAGCTTGGTGGAGAGCTCCTACAATGAGCAGTTCTTC	CASSLVESSYNEQFF
.	TRBV6-5	TRBJ1-6	.	TGTGCCAGCAGTTACAGGGGCGAATCACCCCTCCACTTT	CASSYRGESPLHF
.	TRBV7-9	TRBJ2-2	.	TGTGCCAGCAGCTTACTCGGGGCGAACACCGGGGAGCTGTTTTTT	CASSLLGANTGELFF
.	TRBV28	TRBJ1-1	.	TGTGCCAGCATCTTTTGGGGGGAAGCTTTCTTT	CASIFWGEAFF
.	TRBV29-1	TRBJ2-7	.	TGCAGCGCCCAAGGGACCTCCTACGAGCAGTACTTC	CSAQGTSYEQYF
.	TRBV7-9	TRBJ1-1	.	TGTGCCAGCAGCTTACTATCTGAAGCTTTCTTT	CASSLLSEAFF
TRBD2	TRBV7-3	TRBJ2-7	.	TGTGCCAGCAGCAGAGCGGGGGGCTCCGAGCAGTACTTC	CASSRAGGSEQYF
.	TRBV11-2	TRBJ1-1	.	TGTGCCAGCAGCCTCAGCGGCACTGAAGCTTTCTTT	CASSLSGTEAFF
TRBD2	TRBV6-5	TRBJ2-7	.	TGTGCCAGCAGTTACGCCGGGGGGGGCTACGAGCAGTACTTC	CASSYAGGGYEQYF
.	TRBV10-2	TRBJ2-5	.	TGCGCCAGCAGTGAGAGTCCCGGACAGATGATCGAGACCCAGTACTTC	CASSESPGQMIETQYF
.	TRBV6-1	TRBJ1-5	.	TGTGCCAGCAGTGCCCAGGGCAATCAGCCCCAGCATTTT	CASSAQGNQPQHF
.	TRBV7-2	TRBJ2-2	.	TGTGCCAGCAGCTCCAATCGCCTGACCGGGGAGCTGTTTTTT	CASSSNRLTGELFF
.	TRBV4-1	TRBJ1-4	once	TGCGCCAGCAGCCAAGAGGGGGGGACAAAGGCAACTAATGAAAAACTGTTTTTT	CASSQEGGTKATNEKLFF
TRBD1	TRBV5-1	TRBJ1-2	few	TGCGCCAGCAGCTTGGTGGGCGACAGGGAATTAGGCCACACCTTC	CASSLVGDRELGHTF
.	TRBV7-3	TRBJ2-2	.	TGTGCCAGCAGCTACCAGGGGGGTCCCGGGGAGCTGTTTTTT	CASSYQGGPGELFF
.	TRBV9	TRBJ1-2	.	TGTGCCAGCAGCGTAGAGGCCAGTCCCGTCTATGGCTACACCTTC	CASSVEASPVYGYTF
TRBD2	TRBV2	TRBJ2-1	once	TGTGCCAGCAGGGAGGGACTAGCGGATTACAATGAGCAGTTCTTC	CASREGLADYNEQFF
TRBD1	TRBV10-3	TRBJ2-7	.	TGTGCCATCAGTGGATCCGGACAGGCCTACGAGCAGTACTTC	CAISGSGQAYEQYF
.	TRBV10-3	TRBJ1-3	once	TGTGCCACCCGAACGAGGGAGGGGGTTTCTGTGTCTGGAAACACCATATATTTT	CATRTREGVSVSGNTIYF
.	TRBV6-1	TRBJ1-4	.	TGTGCCAGCAGTCAGGAGCACGCGGGGGAAAAACTGTTTTTT	CASSQEHAGEKLFF
TRBD2	TRBV27	TRBJ2-1	.	TGTGCCAGCACCCCCAGTTTTGCGGGAGCCATCAACAATGAGCAGTTCTTC	CASTPSFAGAINNEQFF
TRBD1	TRBV28	TRBJ2-7	.	TGTGCCAGCACTTTAACCGGAGCCGGGACAGGCAATTACGAGCAGTACTTC	CASTLTGAGTGNYEQYF
.	TRBV11-3	TRBJ2-2	.	TGTGCCAGCAGCCCGGACGGCACCGGGGAGCTGTTTTTT	CASSPDGTGELFF
.	TRBV18	TRBJ2-5	.	TGTGCCAGCTCACCCTTAGAAGAGACCCAGTACTTC	CASSPLEETQYF
.	TRBV6-6	TRBJ2-4	.	TGTGCCAGCAGTTATCCGGGGGCAGGGAACATTCAGTACTTC	CASSYPGAGNIQYF
.	TRBV4-1	TRBJ1-2	.	TGCGCCAGCAGCTTGATTGGGGTGGACGGCTACACCTTC	CASSLIGVDGYTF
.	TRBV14	TRBJ2-7	.	TGTGCCAGCAGCCCGACAGGGACTTACGAGCAGTACTTC	CASSPTGTYEQYF
TRBD1	TRBV15	TRBJ2-7	.	TGTGCCACCAGCAGCGGGACAGGGGTACACGAGCAGTACTTC	CATSSGTGVHEQYF
.	TRBV29-1	TRBJ2-3	.	TGCAGCGGTCAGGGGACAGATACGCAGTATTTT	CSGQGTDTQYF